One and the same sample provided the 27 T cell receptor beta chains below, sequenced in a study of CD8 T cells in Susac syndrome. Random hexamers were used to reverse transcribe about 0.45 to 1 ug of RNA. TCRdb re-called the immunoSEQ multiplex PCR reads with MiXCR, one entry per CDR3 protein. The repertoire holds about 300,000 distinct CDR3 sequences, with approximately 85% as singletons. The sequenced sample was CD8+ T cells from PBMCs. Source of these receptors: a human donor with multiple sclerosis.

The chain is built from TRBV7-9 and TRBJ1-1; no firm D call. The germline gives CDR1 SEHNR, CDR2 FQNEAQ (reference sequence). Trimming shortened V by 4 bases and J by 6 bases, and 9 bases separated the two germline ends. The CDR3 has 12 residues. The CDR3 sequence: CASSSSRPEAFF. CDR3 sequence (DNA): TGTGCCAGCAGCTCCAGTAGGCCTGAAGCTTTCTTT.

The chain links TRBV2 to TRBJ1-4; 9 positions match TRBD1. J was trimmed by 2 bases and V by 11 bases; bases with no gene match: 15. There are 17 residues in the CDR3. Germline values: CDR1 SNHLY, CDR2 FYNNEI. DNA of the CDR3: TGTGCCTCCACGGCCCGGGACAGGGTGACTACTAATGAAAAACTGTTTTTT. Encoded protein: CASTARDRVTTNEKLFF. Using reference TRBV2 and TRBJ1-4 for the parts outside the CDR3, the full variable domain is EPEVTQTPSHQVTQMGQEVILRCVPISNHLYFYWYRQILGQKVEFLVSFYNNEISEKSEIFDDQFSVERPDGSNFTLKIRSTKLEDSAMYFCASTARDRVTTNEKLFFGSGTQLSVL.

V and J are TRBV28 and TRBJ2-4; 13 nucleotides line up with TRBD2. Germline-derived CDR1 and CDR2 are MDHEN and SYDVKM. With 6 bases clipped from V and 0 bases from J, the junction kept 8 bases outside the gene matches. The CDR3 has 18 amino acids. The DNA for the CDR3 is TGTGCCAGCAGCCCCGGACTAGCGGGGGACCTAGCCAAAAACATTCAGTACTTC. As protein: CASSPGLAGDLAKNIQYF.

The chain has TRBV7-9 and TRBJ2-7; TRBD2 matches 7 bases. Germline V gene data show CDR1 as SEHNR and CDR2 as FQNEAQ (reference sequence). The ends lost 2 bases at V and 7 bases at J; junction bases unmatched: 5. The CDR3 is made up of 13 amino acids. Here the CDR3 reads CASSLIAGEEQYF. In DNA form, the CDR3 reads TGTGCCAGCAGCTTAATTGCGGGAGAAGAGCAGTACTTC.

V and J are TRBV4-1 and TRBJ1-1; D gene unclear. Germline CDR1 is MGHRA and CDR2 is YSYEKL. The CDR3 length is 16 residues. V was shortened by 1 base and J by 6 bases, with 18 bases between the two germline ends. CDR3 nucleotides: TGCGCCAGCAGCCAAGCGGAGGGAGGCGGCGGGCCTGAAGCTTTCTTT. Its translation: CASSQAEGGGGPEAFF.

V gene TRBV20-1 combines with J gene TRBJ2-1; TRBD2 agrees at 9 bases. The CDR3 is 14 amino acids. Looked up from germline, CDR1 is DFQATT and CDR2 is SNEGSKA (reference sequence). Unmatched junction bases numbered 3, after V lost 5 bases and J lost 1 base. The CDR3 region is CSAVAGESYNEQFF. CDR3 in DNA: TGCAGTGCTGTAGCGGGAGAATCCTACAATGAGCAGTTCTTC.

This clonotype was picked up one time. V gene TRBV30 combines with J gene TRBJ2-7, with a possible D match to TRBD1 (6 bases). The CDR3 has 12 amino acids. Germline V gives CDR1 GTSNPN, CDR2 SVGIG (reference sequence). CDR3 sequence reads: CALLGHRYEQYF. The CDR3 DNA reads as TGTGCTTTGCTGGGACATCGCTACGAGCAGTACTTC.

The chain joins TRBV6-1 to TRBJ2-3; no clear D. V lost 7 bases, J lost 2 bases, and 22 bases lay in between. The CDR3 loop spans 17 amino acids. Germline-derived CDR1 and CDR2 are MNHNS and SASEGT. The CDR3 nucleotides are TGTGCCAGCATTGACCCCAATCTCCCTCGGACCACAGATACGCAGTATTTT. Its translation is CASIDPNLPRTTDTQYF.

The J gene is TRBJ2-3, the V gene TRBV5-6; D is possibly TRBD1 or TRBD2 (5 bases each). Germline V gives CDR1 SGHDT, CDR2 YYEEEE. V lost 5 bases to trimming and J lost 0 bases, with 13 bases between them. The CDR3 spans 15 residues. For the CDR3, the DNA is TGTGCCAGCAGGAAAGGGACGTTTAGCACAGATACGCAGTATTTT. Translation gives CASRKGTFSTDTQYF.

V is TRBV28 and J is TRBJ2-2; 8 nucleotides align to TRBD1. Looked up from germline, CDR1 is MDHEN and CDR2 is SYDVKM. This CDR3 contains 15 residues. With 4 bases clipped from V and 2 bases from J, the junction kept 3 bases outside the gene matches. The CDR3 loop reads CASSWTGLNTGELFF. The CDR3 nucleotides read TGTGCCAGCAGTTGGACAGGGCTTAACACCGGGGAGCTGTTTTTT.

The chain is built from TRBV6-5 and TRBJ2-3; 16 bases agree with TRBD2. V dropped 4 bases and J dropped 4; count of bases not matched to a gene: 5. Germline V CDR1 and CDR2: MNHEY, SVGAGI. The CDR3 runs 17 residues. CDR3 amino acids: CASSFSGLAGGPDTQYF. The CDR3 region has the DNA TGTGCCAGCAGTTTCTCGGGACTAGCGGGAGGGCCAGATACGCAGTATTTT.

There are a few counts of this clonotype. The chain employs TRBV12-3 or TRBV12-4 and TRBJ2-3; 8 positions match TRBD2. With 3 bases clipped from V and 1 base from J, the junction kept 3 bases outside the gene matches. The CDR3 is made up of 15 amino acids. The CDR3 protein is CASSLSGGGTDTQYF. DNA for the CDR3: TGTGCCAGCAGTTTGAGCGGGGGCGGCACAGATACGCAGTATTTT.

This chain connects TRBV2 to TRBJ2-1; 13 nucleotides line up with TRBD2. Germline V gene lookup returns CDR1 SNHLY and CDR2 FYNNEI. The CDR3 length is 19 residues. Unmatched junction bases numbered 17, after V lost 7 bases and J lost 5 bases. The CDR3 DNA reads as TGTGCCAGCACCGAAACACCCGGGACTAGCGGGAAGTATAACAATGAGCAGTTCTTC. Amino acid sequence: CASTETPGTSGKYNNEQFF.

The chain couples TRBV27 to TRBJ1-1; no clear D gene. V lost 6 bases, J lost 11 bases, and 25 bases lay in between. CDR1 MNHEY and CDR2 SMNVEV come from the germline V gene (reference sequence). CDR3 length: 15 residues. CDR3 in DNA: TGTGCCAGCAGCCTCGTTATAGGTAGAGCCCCGGAGGCTTTCTTT. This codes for CASSLVIGRAPEAFF.

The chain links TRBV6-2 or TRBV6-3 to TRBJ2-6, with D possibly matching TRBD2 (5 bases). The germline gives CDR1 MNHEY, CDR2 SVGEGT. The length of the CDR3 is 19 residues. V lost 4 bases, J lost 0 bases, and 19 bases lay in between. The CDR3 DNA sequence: TGTGCCAGCAGTTCCCCCTCGGTGGCGGGTACCTCTGGGGCCAACGTCCTGACTTTC. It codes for CASSSPSVAGTSGANVLTF.

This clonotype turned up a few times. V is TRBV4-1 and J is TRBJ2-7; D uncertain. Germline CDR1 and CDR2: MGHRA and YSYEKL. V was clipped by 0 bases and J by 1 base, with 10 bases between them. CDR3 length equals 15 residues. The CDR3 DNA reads TGCGCCAGCAGCCAAGATCTGACCCCTTCCTACGAGCAGTACTTC. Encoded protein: CASSQDLTPSYEQYF.

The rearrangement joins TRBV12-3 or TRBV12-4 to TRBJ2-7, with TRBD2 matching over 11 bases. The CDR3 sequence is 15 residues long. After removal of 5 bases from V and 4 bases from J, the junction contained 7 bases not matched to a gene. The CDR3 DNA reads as TGTGCCAGCAGTATGACTAGCGGGACGCGGTACGAGCAGTACTTC. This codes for CASSMTSGTRYEQYF.

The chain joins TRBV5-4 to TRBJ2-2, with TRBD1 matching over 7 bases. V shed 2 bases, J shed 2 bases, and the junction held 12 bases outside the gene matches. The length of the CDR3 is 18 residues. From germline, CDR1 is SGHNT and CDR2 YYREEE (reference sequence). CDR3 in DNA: TGTGCCAGCAGCTTCATATTTGAACACAGGGGAAACACCGGGGAGCTGTTTTTT. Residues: CASSFIFEHRGNTGELFF.

CDR3 sequence: CSANFLTGSISYEQYF. The CDR3 DNA sequence: TGCAGTGCTAATTTTTTGACGGGGAGTATTTCCTACGAGCAGTACTTC. The chain has TRBV20-1 and TRBJ2-7; TRBD2 is a possible D gene (5 bases). Germline V lookup: CDR1 DFQATT, CDR2 SNEGSKA (reference sequence). CDR3 length: 16 residues. The V gene lost 4 bases and the J gene lost 1 base, with 20 bases spanning the gap.

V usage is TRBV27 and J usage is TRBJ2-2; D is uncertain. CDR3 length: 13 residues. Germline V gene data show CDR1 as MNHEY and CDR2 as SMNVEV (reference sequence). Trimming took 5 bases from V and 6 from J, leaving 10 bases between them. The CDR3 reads CASSILLAGELFF. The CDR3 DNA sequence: TGTGCCAGCAGTATCCTTTTGGCCGGGGAGCTGTTTTTT.

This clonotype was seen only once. CDR3 DNA sequence: TGCGCCAGCAGCCCCCCAGGGGCCGAGCAGTACTTC. Its protein is CASSPPGAEQYF. V and J are TRBV10-2 and TRBJ2-7; D is possibly TRBD1 (6 bases). The V gene's germline CDR1 is WSHSY and CDR2 SAAADI. This CDR3 spans 12 amino acids. Trimming left V 6 bases short and J 6 bases short, with 12 bases between.

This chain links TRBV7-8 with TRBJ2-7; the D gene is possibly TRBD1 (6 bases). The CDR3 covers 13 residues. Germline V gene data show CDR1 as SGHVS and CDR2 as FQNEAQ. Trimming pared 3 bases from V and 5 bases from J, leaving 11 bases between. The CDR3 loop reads CASSFYRDHEQYF. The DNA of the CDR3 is TGTGCCAGCAGCTTTTACAGGGACCACGAGCAGTACTTC.

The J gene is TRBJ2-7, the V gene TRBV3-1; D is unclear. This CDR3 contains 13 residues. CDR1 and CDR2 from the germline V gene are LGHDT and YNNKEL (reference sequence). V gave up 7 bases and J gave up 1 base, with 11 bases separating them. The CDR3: CASTSKWSYEQYF. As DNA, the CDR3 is TGTGCCAGCACCTCAAAGTGGTCCTACGAGCAGTACTTC.

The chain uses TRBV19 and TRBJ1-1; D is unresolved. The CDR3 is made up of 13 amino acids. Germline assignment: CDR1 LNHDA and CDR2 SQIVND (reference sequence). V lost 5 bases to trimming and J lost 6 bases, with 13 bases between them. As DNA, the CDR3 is TGTGCCAGTAGTCCCTGGGAGGGCGCTGAAGCTTTCTTT. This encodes CASSPWEGAEAFF.

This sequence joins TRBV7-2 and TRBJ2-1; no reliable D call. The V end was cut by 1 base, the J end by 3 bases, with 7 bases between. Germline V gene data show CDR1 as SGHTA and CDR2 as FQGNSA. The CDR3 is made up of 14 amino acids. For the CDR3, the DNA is TGTGCCAGCAGCTTAGTTCCAGGCTACAATGAGCAGTTCTTC. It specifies CASSLVPGYNEQFF. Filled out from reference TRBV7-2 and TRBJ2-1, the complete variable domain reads GAGVSQSPSNKVTEKGKDVELRCDPISGHTALYWYRQSLGQGLEFLIYFQGNSAPDKSGLPSDRFSAERTGGSVSTLTIQRTQQEDSAVYLCASSLVPGYNEQFFGPGTRLTVL.

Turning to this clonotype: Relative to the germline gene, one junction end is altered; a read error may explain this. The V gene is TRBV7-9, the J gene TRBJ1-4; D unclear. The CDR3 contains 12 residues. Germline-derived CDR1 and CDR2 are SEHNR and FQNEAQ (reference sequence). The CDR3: CASSLGGEKLFF. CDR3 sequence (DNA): TGTGCCAGCAGTTTAGGTGGTGAAAAACTGTTTTTT.

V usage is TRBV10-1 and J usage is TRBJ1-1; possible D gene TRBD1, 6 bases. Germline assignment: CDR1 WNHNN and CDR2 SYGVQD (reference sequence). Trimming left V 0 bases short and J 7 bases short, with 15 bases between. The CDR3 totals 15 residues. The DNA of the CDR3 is TGCGCCAGCAGTGAGTCGACCACAGGGAAGGTTGAAGCTTTCTTT. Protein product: CASSESTTGKVEAFF.